These 2 T cell receptor beta chains came from one sample sequenced in a study of Ad26.COV2.S vaccination and SARS-CoV-2 variants. The treatment here: around 19 received Ad26.COV2.S at low or high dose, single or two shots; 5 received placebo; per-sample allocation not given. Sampling was done on day 63 after the first vaccine or placebo injection. Sequencing used immunoSEQ multiplex PCR; TCRdb keeps in-frame clones, though not all of them. The repertoire includes fewer than 400,000 clones, 85% of them detected once, and 2% to 2.5% sits in the top ten. The material was peripheral blood, obtained in a trial of Ad26.COV2.S vaccine versus placebo. The receptors were gathered from a person between 18 and 65 years old who received the Ad26.COV2.S COVID-19 vaccine or a placebo.

The chain carries TRBV11-2 and TRBJ2-7; 7 nucleotides line up with TRBD1. V shed 3 bases, J shed 3 bases, and the junction held 8 bases outside the gene matches. In germline, CDR1 is SGHAT, CDR2 FQNNGV. The CDR3 covers 15 residues. CDR3 residues: CASSLRTGDYYEQYF. DNA of the CDR3: TGTGCCAGCAGCTTGAGGACAGGCGATTACTACGAGCAGTACTTC.

This clone was counted only a few times. The V and J genes are TRBV15 and TRBJ1-1, with D hard to call. Trimming stripped 5 bases from V and 3 bases from J, with 13 bases between. The CDR3 length is 14 residues. CDR1 is LNHNV and CDR2 is YYDKDF in the germline V gene (reference sequence). The CDR3 sequence is CATSRSSAYTEAFF. DNA for the CDR3: TGTGCCACCAGCCGGTCATCGGCCTACACTGAAGCTTTCTTT.